This T cell receptor (beta chain) was captured in a study of blood T cell repertoires in COVID-19. The overall study: Samples representing acute and convalescent COVID-19 were sourced from the United States, Italy and Spain.

Profiled with immunoSEQ multiplex PCR; TCRdb holds only in-frame clones, not every one. The sample lists 40,000 to 60,000 clones; more than 70% were seen once. Germline lookup yields CDR1 SGHTA and CDR2 FQGNSA. The length of the CDR3 is 13 residues. Trimming stripped 4 bases from V and 10 bases from J, with 14 bases between. The chain carries TRBV7-2 and TRBJ2-1, with D possibly TRBD1 on 6 matching bases. The specimen was peripheral blood. This clonotype was obtained from a woman aged 55-70 years with acute or convalescent COVID-19. In nucleotides, the CDR3 is TGTGCCAGCAGCTCCTCGACAGGTATGGAGCAGTTCTTC. It yields the protein CASSSSTGMEQFF. The full variable domain, completed using reference TRBV7-2 and TRBJ2-1, is GAGVSQSPSNKVTEKGKDVELRCDPISGHTALYWYRQSLGQGLEFLIYFQGNSAPDKSGLPSDRFSAERTGGSVSTLTIQRTQQEDSAVYLCASSSSTGMEQFFGPGTRLTVL.